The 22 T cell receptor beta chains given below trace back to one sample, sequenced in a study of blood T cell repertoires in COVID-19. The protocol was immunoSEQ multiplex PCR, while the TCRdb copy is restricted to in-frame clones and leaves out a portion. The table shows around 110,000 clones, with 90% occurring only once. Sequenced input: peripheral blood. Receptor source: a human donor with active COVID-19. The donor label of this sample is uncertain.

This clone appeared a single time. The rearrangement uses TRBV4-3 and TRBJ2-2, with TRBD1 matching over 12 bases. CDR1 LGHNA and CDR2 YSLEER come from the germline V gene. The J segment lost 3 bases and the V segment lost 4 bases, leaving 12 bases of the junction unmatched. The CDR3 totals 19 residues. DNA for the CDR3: TGCGCCAGCAGCCCAGCCGGGACAGGGGGCGCCGAGTACACCGGGGAGCTGTTTTTT. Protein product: CASSPAGTGGAEYTGELFF.

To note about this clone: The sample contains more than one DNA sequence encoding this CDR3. DNA of the CDR3: TGTGCCAGTAGTTCGGACAGGAACACTGAAGCTTTCTTT. It is translated as CASSSDRNTEAFF. The chain uses TRBV19 and TRBJ1-1, with D tentatively TRBD1 (6 bases). Per germline, CDR1 LNHDA and CDR2 SQIVND (reference sequence). V lost 5 bases, J lost 1 base, and 8 bases lay in between. The length of the CDR3 is 13 residues.

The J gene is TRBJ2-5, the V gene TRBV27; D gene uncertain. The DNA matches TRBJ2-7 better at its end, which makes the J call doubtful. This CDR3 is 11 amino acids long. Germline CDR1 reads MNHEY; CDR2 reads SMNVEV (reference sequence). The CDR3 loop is CASRGSYEQYF. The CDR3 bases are TGTGCCAGCAGGGGCTCCTACGAGCAGTACTTC.

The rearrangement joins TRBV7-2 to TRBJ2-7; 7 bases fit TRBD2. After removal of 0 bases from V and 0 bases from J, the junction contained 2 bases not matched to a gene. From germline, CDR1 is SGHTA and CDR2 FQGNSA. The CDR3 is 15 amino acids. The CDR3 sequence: CASSLAGGGSYEQYF. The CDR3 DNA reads TGTGCCAGCAGCTTAGCGGGCGGGGGCTCCTACGAGCAGTACTTC.

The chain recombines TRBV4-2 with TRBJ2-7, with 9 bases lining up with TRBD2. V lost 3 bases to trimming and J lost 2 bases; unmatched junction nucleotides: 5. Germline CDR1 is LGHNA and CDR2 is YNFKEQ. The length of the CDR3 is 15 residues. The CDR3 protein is CASSQTSGRTYEQYF. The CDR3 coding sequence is TGTGCCAGCAGCCAGACTAGCGGACGTACCTACGAGCAGTACTTC.

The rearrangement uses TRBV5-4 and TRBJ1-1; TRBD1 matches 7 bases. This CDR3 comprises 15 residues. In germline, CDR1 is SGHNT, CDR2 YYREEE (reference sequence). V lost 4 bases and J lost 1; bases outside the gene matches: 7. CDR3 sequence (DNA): TGTGCCAGCAGCCCGAGGACAGGTGCGAACACTGAAGCTTTCTTT. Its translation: CASSPRTGANTEAFF.

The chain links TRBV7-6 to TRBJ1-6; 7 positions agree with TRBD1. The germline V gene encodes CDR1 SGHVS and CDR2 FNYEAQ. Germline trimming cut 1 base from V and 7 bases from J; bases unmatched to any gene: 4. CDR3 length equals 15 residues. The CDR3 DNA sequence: TGTGCCAGCAGCTTAGGGGACAGCGTCAATTCACCCCTCCACTTT. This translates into CASSLGDSVNSPLHF.

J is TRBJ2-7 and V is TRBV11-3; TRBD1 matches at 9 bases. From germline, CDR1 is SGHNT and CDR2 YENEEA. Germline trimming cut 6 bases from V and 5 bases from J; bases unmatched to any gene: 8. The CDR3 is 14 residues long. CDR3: CASRSGQGIDEQYF. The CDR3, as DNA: TGTGCCAGCAGATCGGGACAGGGCATCGACGAGCAGTACTTC.

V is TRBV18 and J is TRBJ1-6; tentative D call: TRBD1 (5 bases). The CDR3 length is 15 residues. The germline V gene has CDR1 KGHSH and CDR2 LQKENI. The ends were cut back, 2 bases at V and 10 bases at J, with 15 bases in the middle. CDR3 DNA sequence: TGTGCCAGCTCACCAGGGAGGGGTGGAAAATCACCCCTCCACTTT. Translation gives CASSPGRGGKSPLHF.

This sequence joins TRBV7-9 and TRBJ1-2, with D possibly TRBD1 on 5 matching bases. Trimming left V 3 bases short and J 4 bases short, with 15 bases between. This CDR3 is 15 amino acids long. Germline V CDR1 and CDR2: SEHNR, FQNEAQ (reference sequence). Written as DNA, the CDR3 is TGTGCCAGCAGCTTCCCGGGCGGGGGATTCTATGGCTACACCTTC. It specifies CASSFPGGGFYGYTF.

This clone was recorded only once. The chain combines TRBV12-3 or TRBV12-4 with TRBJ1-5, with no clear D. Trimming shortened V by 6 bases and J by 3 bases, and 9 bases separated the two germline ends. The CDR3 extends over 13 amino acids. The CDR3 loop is CASSSGFNQPQHF. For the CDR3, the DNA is TGTGCCAGCAGCTCGGGATTCAATCAGCCCCAGCATTTT.

The CDR3 is CASSSRDGAYEQYF. Here the CDR3 DNA reads TGTGCCAGCAGCTCGCGGGACGGAGCCTACGAGCAGTACTTC. V is TRBV7-9 and J is TRBJ2-7; D possibly corresponds to TRBD2 (6 bases). The CDR3 loop spans 14 amino acids. Germline V gene sequence: CDR1 SEHNR, CDR2 FQNEAQ (reference sequence). Trimming left V 4 bases short and J 2 bases short, with 12 bases between.

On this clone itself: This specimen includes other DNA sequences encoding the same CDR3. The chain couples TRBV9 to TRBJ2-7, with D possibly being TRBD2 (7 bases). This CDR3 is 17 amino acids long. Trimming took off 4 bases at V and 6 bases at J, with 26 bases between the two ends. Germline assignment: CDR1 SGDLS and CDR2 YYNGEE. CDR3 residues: CASSSGRGGGPYSEQYF. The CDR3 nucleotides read TGTGCCAGCAGCTCTGGTCGGGGCGGGGGCCCTTACAGCGAGCAGTACTTC.

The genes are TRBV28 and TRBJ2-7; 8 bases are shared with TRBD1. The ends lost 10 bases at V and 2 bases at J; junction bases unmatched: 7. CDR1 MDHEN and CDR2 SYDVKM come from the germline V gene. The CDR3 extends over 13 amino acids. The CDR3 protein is CATGTGPTYEQYF. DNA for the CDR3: TGTGCCACCGGGACAGGCCCGACCTACGAGCAGTACTTC.

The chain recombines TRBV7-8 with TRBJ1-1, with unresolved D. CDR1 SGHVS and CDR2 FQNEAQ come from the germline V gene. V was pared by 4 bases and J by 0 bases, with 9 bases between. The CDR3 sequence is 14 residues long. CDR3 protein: CASSSQRVNTEAFF. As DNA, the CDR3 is TGTGCCAGCAGCTCCCAACGGGTGAACACTGAAGCTTTCTTT. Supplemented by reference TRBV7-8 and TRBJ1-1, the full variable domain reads GAGVSQSPRYKVAKRGQDVALRCDPISGHVSLFWYQQALGQGPEFLTYFQNEAQLDKSGLPSDRFFAERPEGSVSTLKIQRTQQEDSAVYLCASSSQRVNTEAFFGQGTRLTVV.

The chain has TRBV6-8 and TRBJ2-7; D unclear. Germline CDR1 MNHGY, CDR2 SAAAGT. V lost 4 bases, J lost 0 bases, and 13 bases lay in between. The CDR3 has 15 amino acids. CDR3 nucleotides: TGTGCCAGCAGTTCTTCTCCGGGTCGCTCCTACGAGCAGTACTTC. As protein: CASSSSPGRSYEQYF.

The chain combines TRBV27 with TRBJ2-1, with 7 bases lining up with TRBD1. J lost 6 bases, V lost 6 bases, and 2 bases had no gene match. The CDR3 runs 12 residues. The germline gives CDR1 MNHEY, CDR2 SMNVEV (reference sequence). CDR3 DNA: TGTGCCAGCAGGGGACAGACCAATGAGCAGTTCTTC. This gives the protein CASRGQTNEQFF.

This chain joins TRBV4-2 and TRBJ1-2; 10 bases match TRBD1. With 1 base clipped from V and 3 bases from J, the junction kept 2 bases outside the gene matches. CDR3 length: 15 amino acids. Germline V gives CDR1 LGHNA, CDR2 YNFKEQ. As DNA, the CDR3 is TGTGCCAGCAGCCAAGTAGGACAGGGGGACTATGGCTACACCTTC. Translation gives CASSQVGQGDYGYTF.

The CDR3 sequence: CASSGLLGTAIHEQYF. DNA of the CDR3: TGTGCCAGCAGTGGCCTTCTCGGGACAGCAATACACGAGCAGTACTTC. The chain combines TRBV6-2 or TRBV6-3 with TRBJ2-7; TRBD1 aligns across 7 bases. The V and J ends lost 5 bases and 5 bases, in that order; junction bases with no gene match: 15. The germline CDR1 and CDR2 sequences are MNHEY and SVGEGT. This CDR3 is built from 16 residues.

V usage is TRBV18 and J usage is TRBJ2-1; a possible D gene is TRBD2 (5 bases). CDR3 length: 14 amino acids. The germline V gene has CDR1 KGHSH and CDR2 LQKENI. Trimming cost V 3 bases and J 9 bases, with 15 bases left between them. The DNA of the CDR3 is TGTGCCAGCTCACCCCAGCCTAGCATCGGTGAGCAGTTCTTC. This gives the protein CASSPQPSIGEQFF.

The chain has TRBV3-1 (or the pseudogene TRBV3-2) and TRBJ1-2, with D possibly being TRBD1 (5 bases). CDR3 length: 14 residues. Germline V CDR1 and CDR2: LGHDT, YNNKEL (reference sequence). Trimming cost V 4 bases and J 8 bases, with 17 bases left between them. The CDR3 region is CASSPGEVFAGYTF. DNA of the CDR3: TGTGCCAGCAGCCCGGGGGAGGTATTTGCGGGCTACACCTTC.

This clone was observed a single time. Written as DNA, the CDR3 is TGCGCCAGCAGCGCCCAGACCGGGACAGGGTTCTACGAGCAGTACTTC. Translated: CASSAQTGTGFYEQYF. The chain joins TRBV4-3 to TRBJ2-7, with 9 positions matching TRBD1. Germline V gene data show CDR1 as LGHNA and CDR2 as YSLEER. Trimming took 5 bases from V and 3 from J; bases not matched to a gene: 11. The CDR3 has 16 amino acids.